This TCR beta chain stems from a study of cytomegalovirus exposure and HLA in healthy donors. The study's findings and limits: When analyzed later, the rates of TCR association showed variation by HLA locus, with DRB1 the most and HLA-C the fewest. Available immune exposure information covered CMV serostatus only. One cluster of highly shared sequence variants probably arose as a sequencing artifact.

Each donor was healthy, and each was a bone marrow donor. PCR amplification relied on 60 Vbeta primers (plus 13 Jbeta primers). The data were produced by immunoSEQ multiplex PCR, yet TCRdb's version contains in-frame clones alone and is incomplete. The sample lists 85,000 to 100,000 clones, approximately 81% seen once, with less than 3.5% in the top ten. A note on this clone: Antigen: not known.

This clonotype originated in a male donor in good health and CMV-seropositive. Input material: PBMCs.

CDR3 amino acids: CASSQGAGSVTEAFF. The CDR3 DNA reads TGTGCCAGCAGCCAAGGGGCAGGGTCAGTGACTGAAGCTTTCTTT. This rearrangement joins TRBV14 to TRBJ1-1, with D possibly TRBD1 on 5 matching bases. V was shortened by 1 base and J by 5 bases, with 14 bases between the two germline ends. The CDR3 covers 15 residues. In germline, CDR1 is SGHDN, CDR2 FVKESK.